This T cell receptor (beta chain) was sequenced during a study of T cell changes during pregnancy in multiple sclerosis. This clone was picked up one time. V was pared by 5 bases and J by 9 bases, with 4 bases of the junction left unmatched. CDR3 length: 13 amino acids. Germline V gene sequence: CDR1 GTSNPN, CDR2 SVGIG (reference sequence). TCRdb's table, derived via immunoSEQ multiplex PCR, lists solely in-frame clones and lacks some. Here the sample spans around 45,000 clones, 91% being singletons. The receptor was derived from a female donor with multiple sclerosis, enrolled in a pregnancy study. The V gene is TRBV30, the J gene TRBJ1-6; 10 positions agree with TRBD1. Sequenced here: CD4+ T cells from peripheral blood mononuclear cells, sampled before pregnancy. CDR3 region: CAWAGQGSSPLHF. In DNA form, the CDR3 reads TGTGCCTGGGCGGGACAGGGGAGTTCACCCCTCCACTTT.